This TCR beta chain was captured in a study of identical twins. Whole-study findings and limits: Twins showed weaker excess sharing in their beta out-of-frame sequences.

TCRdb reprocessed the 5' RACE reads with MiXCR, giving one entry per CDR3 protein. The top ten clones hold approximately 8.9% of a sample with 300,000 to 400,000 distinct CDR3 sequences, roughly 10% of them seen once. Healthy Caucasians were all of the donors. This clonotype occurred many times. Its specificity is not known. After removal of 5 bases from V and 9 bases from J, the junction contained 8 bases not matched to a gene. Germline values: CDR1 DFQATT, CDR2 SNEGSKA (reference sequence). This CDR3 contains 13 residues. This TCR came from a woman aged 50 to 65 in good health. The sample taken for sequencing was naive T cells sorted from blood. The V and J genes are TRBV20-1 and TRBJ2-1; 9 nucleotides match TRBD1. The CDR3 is CSAPIGTGIEQFF. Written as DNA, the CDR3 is TGCAGTGCTCCGATTGGGACAGGGATTGAGCAGTTCTTC.